What follows describes a single TCR beta chain. The antigen remains undetermined. Clones were sequenced by immunoSEQ multiplex PCR, and TCRdb holds only the in-frame ones, with some missing. The sample contains some 130,000 clones, about 93% of which appear only once. The entry originates in a study of T cell responses to AZD1222 COVID-19 vaccine. Study details: Pooled together were second doses at about 4 or about 12 weeks. Findings and caveats of the study: Regions 160-218 and 743-854 held dominance among vaccine-associated CD4 TCRs, which spanned spike. Repertoires were obtained only post-peak T cell response.

The CDR3 is made up of 17 amino acids. Germline CDR1 is SNHLY and CDR2 is FYNNEI. The V segment lost 5 bases and the J segment 5 bases; nucleotides outside the gene matches: 12. The sample in question was peripheral blood, obtained on day 0 of AZD1222 vaccination. The sequence came from an adult in good health. This chain links TRBV2 with TRBJ2-5; 12 bases map to TRBD2. DNA for the CDR3: TGTGCCAGCAGTTTTTCCCGAGGACTAGCGGGATCGGAGACCCAGTACTTC. Residues: CASSFSRGLAGSETQYF.